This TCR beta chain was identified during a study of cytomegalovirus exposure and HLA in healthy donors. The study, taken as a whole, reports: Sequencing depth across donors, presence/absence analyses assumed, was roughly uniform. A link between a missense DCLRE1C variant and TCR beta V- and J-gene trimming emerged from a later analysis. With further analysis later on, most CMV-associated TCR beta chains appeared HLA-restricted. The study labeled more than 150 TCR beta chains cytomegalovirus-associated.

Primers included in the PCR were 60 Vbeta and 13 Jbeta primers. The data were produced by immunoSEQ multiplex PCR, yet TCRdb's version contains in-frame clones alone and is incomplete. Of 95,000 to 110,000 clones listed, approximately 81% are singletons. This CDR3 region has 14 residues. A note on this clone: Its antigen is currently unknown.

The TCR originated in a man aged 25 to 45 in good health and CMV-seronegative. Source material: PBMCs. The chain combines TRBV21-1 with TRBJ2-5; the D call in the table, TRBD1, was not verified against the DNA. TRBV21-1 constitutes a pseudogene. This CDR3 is CASSKWAGQETQYF. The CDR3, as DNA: TGTGCCAGCAGCAAATGGGCCGGTCAAGAGACCCAGTACTTC.